Described below is a single TCR beta chain sequence and its context. This clonotype was counted a few times. The target of this receptor is not known. No base qualities exist here, and no much larger clone lies one base off it. This specimen belongs to a study of CD8 T cells in ankylosing spondylitis (dated by TCRdb to 2016 to 2017). General notes on the study: The study profiled T cell receptor beta repertoires in healthy donors and ankylosing spondylitis patients to find disease-linked TCR variants. Peripheral blood samples were taken, and synovial fluid was additionally collected from ankylosing spondylitis patients. The full study cohort comprised 25 ankylosing spondylitis patients and over a hundred healthy donors. The study at large found these results: The disease-linked clones were reported to be significantly enriched in matched synovial fluid samples from ankylosing spondylitis patients. Some motif variants were previously reported in synovial fluid and blood of reactive arthritis patients, suggesting common disease-initiation mechanisms. The disease-linked clones had a CD8+ phenotype and were found at relatively low frequencies in peripheral blood. A TCR beta motif made up of 7 to 9 highly homologous amino acid variants appeared to be characteristic of blood from ankylosing spondylitis patients.

This sample was sequenced with an Illumina HiSeq 2500. Quantitative 5'-RACE with molecular barcodes was used to prepare TCR beta libraries. In the paper's pipeline: To identify disease-linked TCR variants, a new computational method was used, one built on a probabilistic model of VDJ rearrangement. In TCRdb, the public reads were trimmed at Q25 with fastp and aligned with MiXCR, with productive beta chains retained. CDR3 protein duplicates are merged, each entry listing the most common genes and DNA. TCRdb's processing, not the authors' own work, is the source of the V and J calls. In this sample the table shows roughly 700,000 distinct CDR3 sequences, about 20% of which occur a single time. Jointly, the top ten make up around a fifth of the sample. CDR1 and CDR2, per the germline V gene, are LGHNA and YNFKEQ. Trimming removed 1 base from V and 1 base from J, leaving 16 bases between the germline ends. The CDR3 starts with the cysteine, ends with the phenylalanine, and has 17 residues. CDR3 DNA only is kept here, 51 bases in frame from base 1.

The sequence derives from a male donor with ankylosing spondylitis. Sequencing was performed on blood, either unsorted or a sorted T cell fraction (not recorded which). The rearranged chain carries TRBV4-2 and TRBJ1-1; the D gene is unclear. CDR3 protein: CASSQVSGVGGNTEAFF. The base sequence is TGTGCCAGCAGCCAAGTGTCAGGCGTTGGAGGGAACACTGAAGCTTTCTTT.